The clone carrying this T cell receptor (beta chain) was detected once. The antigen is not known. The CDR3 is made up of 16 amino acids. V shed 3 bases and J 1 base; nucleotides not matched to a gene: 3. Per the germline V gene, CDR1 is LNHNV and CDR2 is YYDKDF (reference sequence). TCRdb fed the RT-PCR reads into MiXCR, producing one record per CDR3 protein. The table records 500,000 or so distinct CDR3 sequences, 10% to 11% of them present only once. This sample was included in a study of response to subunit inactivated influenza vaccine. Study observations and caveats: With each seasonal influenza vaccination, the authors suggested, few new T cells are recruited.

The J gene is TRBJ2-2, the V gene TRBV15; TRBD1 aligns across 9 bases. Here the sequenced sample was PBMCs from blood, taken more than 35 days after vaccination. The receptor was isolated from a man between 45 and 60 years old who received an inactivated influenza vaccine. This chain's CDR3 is CATSSRQGVNTGELFF. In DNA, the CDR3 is TGTGCCACCAGCAGTAGACAGGGGGTGAACACCGGGGAGCTGTTTTTT.